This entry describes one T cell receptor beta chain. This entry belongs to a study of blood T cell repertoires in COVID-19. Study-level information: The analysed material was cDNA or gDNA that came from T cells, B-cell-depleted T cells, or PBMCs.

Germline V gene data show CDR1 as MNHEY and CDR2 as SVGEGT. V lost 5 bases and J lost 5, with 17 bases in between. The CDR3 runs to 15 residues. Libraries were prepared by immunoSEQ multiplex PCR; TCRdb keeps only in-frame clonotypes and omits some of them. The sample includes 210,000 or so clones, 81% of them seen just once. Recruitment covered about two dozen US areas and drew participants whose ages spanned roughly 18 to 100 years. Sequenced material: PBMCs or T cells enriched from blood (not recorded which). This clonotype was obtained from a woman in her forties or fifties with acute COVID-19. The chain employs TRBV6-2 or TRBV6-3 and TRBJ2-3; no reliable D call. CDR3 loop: CASSRVTPPGDTQYF. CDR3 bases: TGTGCCAGCAGTCGCGTGACTCCGCCGGGAGATACGCAGTATTTT.